The T cell receptor beta chain described here comes from a study of shared clonotypes between healthy human individuals. Study-level information: For every donor, three CD4 naive, three CD4 memory, two CD8 naive and one CD8 memory plates were used. The study's findings and limits: Relative to their counterparts shared across all four donors, non-shared clonotypes exhibited diminished generation probabilities. Investigators collected only blood, and repertoires in tissues likely differ.

V was clipped by 10 bases and J by 4 bases; unmatched bases: 5. Germline assignment: CDR1 LNHDA and CDR2 SQIVND (reference sequence). This CDR3 region has 13 residues. Sequenced by immunoSEQ multiplex PCR; TCRdb stores in-frame clones only, minus some. The sample has roughly 2 million clones, about 95% seen once. On this clone: Antigen: not known.

In the naive CD8 group, cells lacked CD45RO and were positively selected for CCR7, so terminally differentiated effector memory CD45RA+ cells were left out. This sequence joins TRBV19 and TRBJ2-7; 12 nucleotides align to TRBD2. The source of this sequence is a man in his late teens or twenties in good health. Sequenced input: naive CD8+ T cells sorted from blood. In nucleotides, the CDR3 is TGTGCCACCGCGACTAGCGGGGGATACGAGCAGTACTTC. It codes for CATATSGGYEQYF.